The next 19 T cell receptor beta chains were all read from a single sample in a study of shared clonotypes between healthy human individuals. Naive CD8 cells were CD45RO-negative, positively selected for CCR7, excluding terminally differentiated effector memory CD45RA+ cells. Repertoires were generated with immunoSEQ multiplex PCR, while TCRdb's copy carries only in-frame clones and drops some. The profile shows about 2.2 million clones, just over 90% of them singletons. Input material: naive CD8+ T cells from PBMCs. These receptors came from a man in his late teens or twenties in good health. Some clones in this sample may be carry-over from other donors' samples.

The chain employs TRBV29-1 and TRBJ1-1; D is possibly TRBD1 (5 bases). The CDR3 runs to 15 residues. The V end lost 5 bases, the J end lost 0 bases, and 16 bases lay between the germline ends. Germline values: CDR1 SQVTM, CDR2 ANQGSEA. CDR3 sequence reads: CSVILLGTLNTEAFF. The CDR3 bases are TGCAGCGTTATACTCCTGGGGACCCTGAACACTGAAGCTTTCTTT. The variable domain in full, with the rest retrieved from reference TRBV29-1 and TRBJ1-1, is SAVISQKPSRDICQRGTSLTIQCQVDSQVTMMFWYRQQPGQSLTLIATANQGSEATYESGFVIDKFPISRPNLTFSTLTVSNMSPEDSSIYLCSVILLGTLNTEAFFGQGTRLTVV.

The V call is TRBV4-2, the J call TRBJ1-5; D gene unclear. Germline V gene data show CDR1 as LGHNA and CDR2 as YNFKEQ. V lost 1 base and J lost 0, with 7 bases in between. The length of the CDR3 is 15 residues. The CDR3 nucleotides are TGTGCCAGCAGCCAAGCCGGGAATAGCAATCAGCCCCAGCATTTT. Amino acid sequence: CASSQAGNSNQPQHF.

Concerning this clone itself: One end of the junction does not line up with germline, which may come from a read error. This chain uses TRBV28 with TRBJ2-3; D possibly corresponds to TRBD2 (6 bases). Germline V CDR1 and CDR2: MDHEN, SYDVKM. The CDR3 runs to 11 residues. The CDR3 region is CASSPPGVLTF. In nucleotides, the CDR3 is TGTGCCAGCAGTCCCCCGGGAGTTCTAACTTTT.

The chain couples TRBV9 to TRBJ2-7; TRBD2 matches 8 bases. CDR3 length: 13 amino acids. After removal of 6 bases from V and 4 bases from J, the junction contained 6 bases not matched to a gene. The germline gives CDR1 SGDLS, CDR2 YYNGEE. The DNA of the CDR3 is TGTGCCAGCAACCGGGAGGGCTCTTACGAGCAGTACTTC. Translating gives CASNREGSYEQYF.

V usage is TRBV6-6 and J usage is TRBJ1-5; D ambiguous. Germline-derived CDR1 and CDR2 are MNHNY and SVGAGI (reference sequence). The CDR3 has 16 amino acids. Trimming took 5 bases from V and 0 from J, leaving 14 bases between them. This CDR3 is CASSLSGQVSNQPQHF. In nucleotides, the CDR3 is TGTGCCAGCAGTCTCAGTGGGCAGGTTAGCAATCAGCCCCAGCATTTT.

The chain carries TRBV28 and TRBJ2-3, with D possibly TRBD2 on 5 matching bases. The CDR3 sequence is 14 residues long. Looked up from germline, CDR1 is MDHEN and CDR2 is SYDVKM. The V and J ends lost 5 bases and 4 bases respectively, with 13 bases between them. This CDR3 is CASSTARGSDTQYF. For the CDR3, the DNA is TGTGCCAGCAGTACAGCAAGAGGGTCAGATACGCAGTATTTT.

This chain links TRBV13 with TRBJ2-7; D gene ambiguous. The CDR3 consists of 14 residues. Germline CDR1 PRHDT, CDR2 FYEKMQ (reference sequence). Trimming removed 0 bases from V and 2 bases from J, with 8 bases in between. CDR3 coding DNA: TGTGCCAGCAGCTTAGGGGCAGTGACCTACGAGCAGTACTTC. Amino acids: CASSLGAVTYEQYF.

This rearrangement joins TRBV27 to TRBJ1-2, with D perhaps TRBD1 (5 bases). V shed 7 bases and J shed 6 bases, with 21 bases lying between them. Germline CDR1 reads MNHEY; CDR2 reads SMNVEV (reference sequence). The CDR3 sequence is 15 residues long. CDR3 sequence: CASTSQGPVGDGYTF. The CDR3 DNA is TGTGCCAGCACTTCTCAGGGACCCGTTGGAGATGGCTACACCTTC.

V and J are TRBV9 and TRBJ2-7, with a tentative D call TRBD2 (6 bases). Germline V gene lookup returns CDR1 SGDLS and CDR2 YYNGEE. The V end lost 0 bases, the J end lost 4 bases, and 11 bases lay between the germline ends. This CDR3 has 14 amino acids. The CDR3 is CASSVGGDQYEQYF. CDR3 nucleotide sequence: TGTGCCAGCAGCGTAGGGGGGGATCAGTACGAGCAGTACTTC. The full variable domain, its missing parts supplied by reference TRBV9 and TRBJ2-7, is DSGVTQTPKHLITATGQRVTLRCSPRSGDLSVYWYQQSLDQGLQFLIQYYNGEERAKGNILERFSAQQFPDLHSELNLSSLELGDSALYFCASSVGGDQYEQYFGPGTRLTVT.

The rearrangement uses TRBV6-4 and TRBJ2-3; 7 bases map to TRBD1. The CDR3 is 14 amino acids. The V gene's germline CDR1 is MRHNA and CDR2 SNTAGT. V trimming: 4 bases; J trimming: 2 bases; junction bases outside the gene matches: 3. The CDR3 DNA follows: TGTGCCAGCAGTGTGACAGGGATCACAGATACGCAGTATTTT. It encodes CASSVTGITDTQYF.

The rearrangement links TRBV10-1 to TRBJ2-3; perhaps TRBD2 as D (5 bases). This CDR3 region has 11 residues. The germline gives CDR1 WNHNN, CDR2 SYGVQD (reference sequence). The CDR3 nucleotides read TGCGAGACTAAAGGCACAGATACGCAGTATTTT. Protein product: CETKGTDTQYF.

The CDR3 bases are TGTGCCAGTAGTAGTCTAGCGGGGGCCTCCTACGAGCAGTACTTC. It encodes CASSSLAGASYEQYF. The rearrangement uses TRBV19 and TRBJ2-7, with 10 bases that match TRBD2. The junction had 3 bases not matched to a gene; V was cut back by 4 bases and J by 0 bases. This CDR3 has 15 amino acids. CDR1 and CDR2 from the germline V gene are LNHDA and SQIVND (reference sequence).

V and J are TRBV19 and TRBJ2-7; D might be TRBD2 (5 bases). Germline V gene data show CDR1 as LNHDA and CDR2 as SQIVND (reference sequence). CDR3 size: 14 residues. V dropped 7 bases and J dropped 8 bases, with 21 bases sitting between them. The CDR3 region has the DNA TGTGCCAGTAAGTTGGGCAGAGGGTCTACGCAGCAGTACTTC. It is translated as CASKLGRGSTQQYF.

The CDR3 bases are TGTGCCAGCAGCTTAGAGCCAGGGCTCTACGAGCAGTACTTC. It is translated as CASSLEPGLYEQYF. The chain combines TRBV7-8 with TRBJ2-7, with D possibly being TRBD1 (5 bases). Germline values: CDR1 SGHVS, CDR2 FQNEAQ. The ends were cut back, 1 base at V and 3 bases at J, with 10 bases in the middle. CDR3 length: 14 residues.

The rearrangement links TRBV15 to TRBJ2-1; 12 bases match TRBD2. Germline V gene lookup returns CDR1 LNHNV and CDR2 YYDKDF (reference sequence). There are 16 residues in the CDR3. V lost 5 bases, J lost 9 bases, and 11 bases stayed unmatched. The DNA for the CDR3 is TGTGCCACCAGCGGGAAACTAGCGGGAGGTCAGGTTGAGCAGTTCTTC. Protein product: CATSGKLAGGQVEQFF.

This chain connects TRBV27 to TRBJ1-1; D is uncertain. Germline lookup yields CDR1 MNHEY and CDR2 SMNVEV (reference sequence). V lost 6 bases, J lost 2 bases, and 19 bases lay in between. The CDR3 is 16 amino acids. CDR3 sequence reads: CASSPPVVDPNTEAFF. The CDR3 region has the DNA TGTGCCAGCAGCCCACCGGTTGTTGACCCAAACACTGAAGCTTTCTTT.

The CDR3 DNA sequence: TGCAGCGTTCCCGACCGGGACACCGGGGAGCTGTTTTTT. Its translation: CSVPDRDTGELFF. The genes are TRBV29-1 and TRBJ2-2, with D hard to call. This CDR3 contains 13 residues. CDR1 is SQVTM, CDR2 ANQGSEA, per germline. V lost 5 bases, J lost 3 bases, and 10 bases lay in between.

The sample holds one count of this clone. The V and J genes are TRBV19 and TRBJ1-5, with D possibly being TRBD1 (5 bases). Looked up from germline, CDR1 is LNHDA and CDR2 is SQIVND (reference sequence). There are 17 residues in the CDR3. The V end was cut by 7 bases, the J end by 0 bases, with 19 bases between. The CDR3 region is CASTSGRGAYSNQPQHF. CDR3 DNA: TGTGCCAGTACTTCTGGGAGGGGAGCATATAGCAATCAGCCCCAGCATTTT. Full variable domain (rest looked up from reference TRBV19 and TRBJ1-5): DGGITQSPKYLFRKEGQNVTLSCEQNLNHDAMYWYRQDPGQGLRLIYYSQIVNDFQKGDIAEGYSVSREKKESFPLTVTSAQKNPTAFYLCASTSGRGAYSNQPQHFGDGTRLSIL.

The chain joins TRBV9 to TRBJ2-3, with TRBD2 matching over 9 bases. V was clipped by 2 bases and J by 4 bases; unmatched bases: 8. Germline CDR1 SGDLS, CDR2 YYNGEE. The CDR3 covers 16 residues. This CDR3 is CASSVTREGHADTQYF. In nucleotides, the CDR3 is TGTGCCAGCAGCGTGACGCGGGAGGGCCATGCAGATACGCAGTATTTT.